This T cell receptor (beta chain) is drawn from a study of siplizumab effects on memory and regulatory T cells. This CDR3 spans 15 amino acids. CDR1 and CDR2 (germline): KGHSH, LQKENI. Germline trimming cut 0 bases from V and 7 bases from J; bases unmatched to any gene: 4. The protocol was immunoSEQ multiplex PCR, while the TCRdb copy is restricted to in-frame clones and leaves out a portion. This sample has 95,000 to 110,000 clones, with over 90% found just once. Findings of the study overall: Tregs proliferating in siplizumab cultures lacked confirmation of their suppressive function.

A note on this clone: Antigen unknown.

The clonotype was recovered from a human donor in good health. The chain joins TRBV18 to TRBJ2-1; 9 bases fit TRBD1. The sample was Tregs sorted from blood. CDR3 DNA sequence: TGTGCCAGCTCACCACCGAGACAGGGGGTGAATGAGCAGTTCTTC. Amino acid sequence: CASSPPRQGVNEQFF.